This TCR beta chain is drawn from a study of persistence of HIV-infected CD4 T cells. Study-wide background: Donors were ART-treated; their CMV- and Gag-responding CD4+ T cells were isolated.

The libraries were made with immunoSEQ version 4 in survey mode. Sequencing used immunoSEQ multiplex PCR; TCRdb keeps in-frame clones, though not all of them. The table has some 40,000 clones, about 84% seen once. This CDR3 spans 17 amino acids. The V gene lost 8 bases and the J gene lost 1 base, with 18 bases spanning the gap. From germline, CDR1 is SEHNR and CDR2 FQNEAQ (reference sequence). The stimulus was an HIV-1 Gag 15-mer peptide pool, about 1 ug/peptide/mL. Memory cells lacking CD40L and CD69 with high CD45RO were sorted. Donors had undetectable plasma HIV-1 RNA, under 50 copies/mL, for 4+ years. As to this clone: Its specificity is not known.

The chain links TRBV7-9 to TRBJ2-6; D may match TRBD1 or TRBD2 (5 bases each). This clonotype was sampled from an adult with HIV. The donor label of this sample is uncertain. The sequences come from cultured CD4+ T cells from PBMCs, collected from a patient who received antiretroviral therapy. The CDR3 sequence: CASGTGTAVSGANVLTF. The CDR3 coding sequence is TGTGCCAGCGGAACCGGGACGGCAGTATCTGGGGCCAACGTCCTGACTTTC.